This T cell receptor (beta chain) was obtained from a study of neurological immune-mediated disorders. Each CDR3 protein gets one entry after TCRdb re-called the 5' RACE reads with MiXCR. The sample holds fewer than 80,000 distinct CDR3 sequences, under 5% seen once. In germline, CDR1 is SQVTM, CDR2 ANQGSEA. V was pared by 7 bases and J by 5 bases, with 8 bases between. CDR3 length: 10 residues. In its sample, this clonotype was seen many times. Specimen: PBMCs. The clonotype originates from a woman aged 45-60 years with multiple sclerosis. The chain has TRBV29-1 and TRBJ1-1; D is unresolved. The DNA for the CDR3 is TGCAGCGCCGGGTGGACTGAAGCTTTCTTT. It specifies CSAGWTEAFF.